These 24 T cell receptor beta chains were all obtained from the same sample, sequenced in a study of identical twins. From the 5' RACE reads, TCRdb called clonotypes with MiXCR, one entry per CDR3 protein. The sample yields about 260,000 distinct CDR3 sequences, 5.5% to 7% seen once. This sample also appeared in a second study, on yellow fever vaccine responses in identical twins.

The sample was memory (CD45RO+) T cells sorted from blood. These receptors all stem from a woman aged 18 to 35 in good health.

The sample holds many counts of this clonotype. The chain combines TRBV5-1 with TRBJ2-1, with 8 bases fitting TRBD1. The CDR3 sequence is 13 residues long. V gave up 4 bases and J gave up 6 bases; unmatched junction bases: 3. Germline values: CDR1 SGHRS, CDR2 YFSETQ. CDR3 in amino acids: CASSLGQGNEQFF. CDR3 DNA: TGCGCCAGCAGCCTCGGACAGGGCAATGAGCAGTTCTTC.

This clonotype was observed a handful of times. This sequence joins TRBV20-1 and TRBJ1-4, with no clear D. Trimming removed 6 bases from V and 3 bases from J, with 2 bases in between. There are 10 residues in the CDR3. The germline V gene encodes CDR1 DFQATT and CDR2 SNEGSKA (reference sequence). The CDR3 here is CSAANEKLFF. The CDR3 DNA follows: TGCAGTGCAGCTAATGAAAAACTGTTTTTT.

This clonotype showed up just a few times. The V and J genes are TRBV12-5 and TRBJ2-1; no firm D call. This CDR3 comprises 11 residues. Trimming removed 7 bases at V and 12 bases at J, with 13 bases between. Germline values: CDR1 LGHNT, CDR2 FRNRAP. CDR3 sequence reads: CASDWEGPQFF. Here the CDR3 DNA reads TGTGCTAGTGATTGGGAAGGCCCGCAGTTCTTC.

There are many counts of this clonotype. The chain joins TRBV10-3 to TRBJ2-4; 8 positions agree with TRBD1. After removal of 9 bases from V and 4 bases from J, the junction contained 8 bases not matched to a gene. The CDR3 is 14 residues long. From germline, CDR1 is ENHRY and CDR2 SYGVKD. In DNA form, the CDR3 reads TGTGCCATGGGATCAGGGACAGGAAAAAACATTCAGTACTTC. The encoded protein is CAMGSGTGKNIQYF.

This clonotype showed up many times. This chain uses TRBV6-1 with TRBJ2-2; 7 bases are a match to TRBD1. The CDR3 sequence is 16 residues long. The junction had 9 bases not matched to a gene; V was cut back by 7 bases and J by 1 base. CDR1 is MNHNS, CDR2 SASEGT, per germline. The CDR3: CASTETGTVNTGELFF. CDR3 DNA sequence: TGTGCCAGCACCGAGACAGGGACAGTGAACACCGGGGAGCTGTTTTTT.

This clonotype was found many times. The V gene is TRBV12-3 or TRBV12-4, the J gene TRBJ2-1; 10 bases map to TRBD2. V lost 5 bases, J lost 2 bases, and 9 bases stayed unmatched. The CDR3 is made up of 17 amino acids. CDR3 in DNA: TGTGCCAGCAGTCCCCGGGCTAGCGGGAGACCCTACAATGAGCAGTTCTTC. Translated, it gives CASSPRASGRPYNEQFF.

This clonotype was counted between two and nine times. The V gene is TRBV19, the J gene TRBJ1-1; TRBD1 aligns across 9 bases. The CDR3 is made up of 14 amino acids. In germline, CDR1 is LNHDA, CDR2 SQIVND (reference sequence). Trimming removed 10 bases from V and 5 bases from J; junction bases left unmatched: 11. CDR3 nucleotides: TGTGCCACTAAGACAGGGGGAGGGTTGACTGAAGCTTTCTTT. Amino acid sequence: CATKTGGGLTEAFF. Full variable domain (rest looked up from reference TRBV19 and TRBJ1-1): DGGITQSPKYLFRKEGQNVTLSCEQNLNHDAMYWYRQDPGQGLRLIYYSQIVNDFQKGDIAEGYSVSREKKESFPLTVTSAQKNPTAFYLCATKTGGGLTEAFFGQGTRLTVV.

This clonotype was seen many times. V is TRBV24-1 and J is TRBJ1-6; TRBD1 matches at 7 bases. V was pared by 3 bases and J by 4 bases, with 2 bases of the junction left unmatched. CDR1 is KGHDR and CDR2 is SFDVKD in the germline V gene. The CDR3 consists of 15 residues. The CDR3 loop reads CATSDGTDYNSPLHF. In DNA form, the CDR3 reads TGTGCCACCAGTGATGGGACAGATTATAATTCACCCCTCCACTTT.

This clonotype was found many times. As DNA, the CDR3 is TGTGCCAGCAGCGTAGTTAGTAATGGAGATACGCAGTATTTT. Its protein product is CASSVVSNGDTQYF. V is TRBV9 and J is TRBJ2-3; D unclear. Trimming removed 0 bases from V and 5 bases from J, with 10 bases in between. The CDR3 extends over 14 amino acids. Germline loops: CDR1 SGDLS, CDR2 YYNGEE.

This clonotype has at least ten counts. The gene calls are TRBV7-9 and TRBJ2-5; D is ambiguous. Trimming shortened V by 5 bases and J by 0 bases, and 4 bases separated the two germline ends. The V gene's germline CDR1 is SEHNR and CDR2 FQNEAQ (reference sequence). The CDR3 has 12 residues. The CDR3 DNA reads as TGTGCCAGCAGCCAACACCAAGAGACCCAGTACTTC. Translating it yields CASSQHQETQYF.

This chain uses TRBV4-2 with TRBJ2-2, with a possible D match to TRBD2 (6 bases). In germline, CDR1 is LGHNA, CDR2 YNFKEQ. Trimming took 1 base from V and 0 from J, leaving 12 bases between them. The length of the CDR3 is 17 residues. CDR3 sequence reads: CASSQAQLAPNTGELFF. CDR3 nucleotides: TGTGCCAGCAGCCAAGCCCAACTAGCCCCGAACACCGGGGAGCTGTTTTTT.

At least ten counts were recorded for this clonotype. This chain uses TRBV5-1 with TRBJ2-7; the match to TRBD1 covers 12 bases. Per the germline V gene, CDR1 is SGHRS and CDR2 is YFSETQ. The trim removed 4 bases at V and 5 bases at J, leaving 13 bases unmatched. This CDR3 spans 17 amino acids. The CDR3 DNA reads TGCGCCAGCAGCCAACATCCCCCGGGACAGGGGGCCAACGAGCAGTACTTC. Translating it yields CASSQHPPGQGANEQYF.

CDR3 sequence (DNA): TGCAGTGCTAGATCCCCCGGGACTAGCGGACCAGCCTACGAGCAGTACTTC. Amino acids: CSARSPGTSGPAYEQYF. The rearrangement joins TRBV20-1 to TRBJ2-7; 11 bases line up with TRBD2. The CDR3 runs to 17 residues. CDR1 DFQATT and CDR2 SNEGSKA come from the germline V gene (reference sequence). The V gene end was trimmed by 2 bases and the J gene end by 2 bases; junction bases not matched to a gene: 11.

J is TRBJ1-1 and V is TRBV6-6, with D possibly being TRBD1 (5 bases). CDR1 MNHNY and CDR2 SVGAGI come from the germline V gene (reference sequence). The length of the CDR3 is 13 residues. V shed 2 bases and J shed 4 bases, with 8 bases lying between them. The DNA of the CDR3 is TGTGCCAGCAGTTACGGGGGAACCACTGAAGCTTTCTTT. This codes for CASSYGGTTEAFF.

The V gene is TRBV24-1, the J gene TRBJ2-1; 12 bases are a match to TRBD2. This CDR3 is 15 amino acids long. Germline trimming cut 6 bases from V and 10 bases from J; bases unmatched to any gene: 9. Looked up from germline, CDR1 is KGHDR and CDR2 is SFDVKD. The CDR3 DNA follows: TGTGCCACCAGTACCGGGACTAGCGGGTCTATGGAGCAGTTCTTC. Protein sequence: CATSTGTSGSMEQFF.

The table lists this clonotype with a few counts. The genes are TRBV7-2 and TRBJ2-3, with D perhaps assigned TRBD1 or TRBD2 (6 bases each). Trimming took 5 bases from V and 6 from J, leaving 18 bases between them. Germline loops: CDR1 SGHTA, CDR2 FQGNSA. The CDR3 extends over 15 amino acids. The CDR3 protein is CASSLVGGPWDTQYF. The CDR3 DNA sequence: TGTGCCAGCAGCCTAGTAGGGGGGCCGTGGGATACGCAGTATTTT.

This sequence joins TRBV6-5 and TRBJ1-1, with unresolved D. The CDR3 runs to 13 residues. Germline CDR1 is MNHEY and CDR2 is SVGAGI. V was cut by 3 bases and J by 12 bases, with 17 bases left in between. DNA for the CDR3: TGTGCCAGCAGTTATGGTCCGACCCGTGGATCTTTCTTT. This encodes CASSYGPTRGSFF.

This clonotype was counted only a few times. The V call is TRBV6-5, the J call TRBJ2-3; 8 positions match TRBD2. From germline, CDR1 is MNHEY and CDR2 SVGAGI. Trimming cost V 6 bases and J 1 base; bases outside gene matches: 6. The CDR3 has 15 amino acids. In DNA, the CDR3 is TGTGCCAGCAGACCTCCGGGACTAGGCACAGATACGCAGTATTTT. Translating gives CASRPPGLGTDTQYF.

This clonotype has at least ten counts. The CDR3 bases are TGCGCCAGCAGCCAAGAGTTTGGGCTAGCGCCCTACAATGAGCAGTTCTTC. It translates to CASSQEFGLAPYNEQFF. V and J are TRBV4-1 and TRBJ2-1; weak D call: TRBD2 (6 bases). The CDR3 consists of 17 residues. V was pared by 0 bases and J by 2 bases, with 14 bases between. The germline V gene has CDR1 MGHRA and CDR2 YSYEKL.

This clonotype was observed a handful of times. The chain has TRBV7-6 and TRBJ2-3; the match to TRBD2 covers 9 bases. V lost 1 base to trimming and J lost 8 bases; unmatched junction nucleotides: 13. The CDR3 covers 17 residues. Germline-derived CDR1 and CDR2 are SGHVS and FNYEAQ. The CDR3, as DNA: TGTGCCAGCAGCTTAGAGGCGGGAGGGCCGAATGGGGGTACGCAGTATTTT. It is translated as CASSLEAGGPNGGTQYF.

The V gene is TRBV12-5, the J gene TRBJ2-2; tentatively, D is TRBD1 (6 bases). With 4 bases removed from V and 0 bases from J, the gap between germline ends came to 9 bases. CDR1 and CDR2 from the germline V gene are LGHNT and FRNRAP. CDR3 length equals 15 residues. The CDR3 sequence: CASGSRTANTGELFF. DNA for the CDR3: TGTGCTAGTGGTTCGCGGACAGCGAACACCGGGGAGCTGTTTTTT.

This clonotype was seen only a few times. The chain is built from TRBV11-2 and TRBJ1-2; 8 nucleotides match TRBD1. The junction had 4 bases not matched to a gene; V was cut back by 1 base and J by 6 bases. CDR3 length: 14 residues. CDR1 and CDR2 from the germline V gene are SGHAT and FQNNGV. The CDR3 DNA reads as TGTGCCAGCAGCTTAGGACAGGGGATAGATGGCTACACCTTC. Protein product: CASSLGQGIDGYTF.

This clonotype was counted at least ten times. V usage is TRBV5-6 and J usage is TRBJ2-2; D not resolved. The CDR3 extends over 12 amino acids. V was cut by 0 bases and J by 3 bases, with 0 bases left in between. The germline V gene has CDR1 SGHDT and CDR2 YYEEEE. CDR3 in DNA: TGTGCCAGCAGCTTGGACACCGGGGAGCTGTTTTTT. Translated, it gives CASSLDTGELFF. The full variable domain, completed using reference TRBV5-6 and TRBJ2-2, is DAGVTQSPTHLIKTRGQQVTLRCSPKSGHDTVSWYQQALGQGPQFIFQYYEEEERQRGNFPDRFSGHQFPNYSSELNVNALLLGDSALYLCASSLDTGELFFGEGSRLTVL.

CDR3 amino acids: CATSDPAARYTGELFF. The CDR3 nucleotides are TGTGCCACCAGTGATCCGGCCGCACGCTACACCGGGGAGCTGTTTTTT. The chain couples TRBV24-1 to TRBJ2-2; D is unclear. The V gene lost 3 bases and the J gene lost 3 bases, with 13 bases spanning the gap. This CDR3 contains 16 residues. CDR1 and CDR2 (germline): KGHDR, SFDVKD.